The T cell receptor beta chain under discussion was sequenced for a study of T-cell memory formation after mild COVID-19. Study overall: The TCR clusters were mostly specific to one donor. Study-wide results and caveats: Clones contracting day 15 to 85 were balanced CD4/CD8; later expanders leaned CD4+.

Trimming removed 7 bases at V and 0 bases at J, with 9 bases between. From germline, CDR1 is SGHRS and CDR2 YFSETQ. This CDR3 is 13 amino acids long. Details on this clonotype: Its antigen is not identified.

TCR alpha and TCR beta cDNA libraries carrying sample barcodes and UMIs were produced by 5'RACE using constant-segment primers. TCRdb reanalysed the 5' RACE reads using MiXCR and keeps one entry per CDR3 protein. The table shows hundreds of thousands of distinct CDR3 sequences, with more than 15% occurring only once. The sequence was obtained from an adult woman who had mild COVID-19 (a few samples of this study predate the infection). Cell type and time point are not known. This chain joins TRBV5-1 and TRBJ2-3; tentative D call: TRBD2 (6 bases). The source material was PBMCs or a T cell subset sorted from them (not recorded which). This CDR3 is CASGGASTDTQYF. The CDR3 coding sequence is TGCGCCAGCGGCGGGGCTAGCACAGATACGCAGTATTTT.